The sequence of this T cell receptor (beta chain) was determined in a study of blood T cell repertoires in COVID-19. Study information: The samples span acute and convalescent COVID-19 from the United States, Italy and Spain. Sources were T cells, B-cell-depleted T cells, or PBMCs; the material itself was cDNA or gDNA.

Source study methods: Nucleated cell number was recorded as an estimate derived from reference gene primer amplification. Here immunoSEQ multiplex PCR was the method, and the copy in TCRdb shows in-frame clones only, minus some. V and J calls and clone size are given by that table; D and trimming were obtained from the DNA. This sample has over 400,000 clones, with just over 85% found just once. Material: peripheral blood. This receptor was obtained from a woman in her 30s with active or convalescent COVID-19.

The DNA for the CDR3 is TGTGCCAGCCAGGGAGGGGTTAAAGCTTTCTTT. Translated: CASQGGVKAFF. The genes are TRBV19 and TRBJ1-1; tentative D call: TRBD1 (5 bases). Germline V gene data show CDR1 as LNHDA and CDR2 as SQIVND (reference sequence). V lost 9 bases to trimming and J lost 9 bases, with 14 bases between them. The CDR3 sequence is 11 residues long.